This T cell receptor (beta chain) appears in the sequencing data of a study of blood T cell repertoires in COVID-19. At the level of the study: Researchers got acute and convalescent COVID-19 samples from the United States, Italy and Spain. Sample material is recorded as cDNA or gDNA derived from T cells, B-cell-depleted T cells, or PBMCs.

Here immunoSEQ multiplex PCR was the method, and the copy in TCRdb shows in-frame clones only, minus some. The data hold 300,000 or so clones, with about 84% observed a single time. Germline V gives CDR1 MDHEN, CDR2 SYDVKM. CDR3 length: 14 residues. Trimming pared 7 bases from V and 2 bases from J, leaving 12 bases between. The chain employs TRBV28 and TRBJ1-3; no reliable D call. Source material: peripheral blood. The TCR was taken from a woman aged 45 to 65 with acute or convalescent COVID-19. CDR3 nucleotides: TGTGCCAGCATTGAGACGACTCCTGGAAACACCATATATTTT. It translates to CASIETTPGNTIYF.